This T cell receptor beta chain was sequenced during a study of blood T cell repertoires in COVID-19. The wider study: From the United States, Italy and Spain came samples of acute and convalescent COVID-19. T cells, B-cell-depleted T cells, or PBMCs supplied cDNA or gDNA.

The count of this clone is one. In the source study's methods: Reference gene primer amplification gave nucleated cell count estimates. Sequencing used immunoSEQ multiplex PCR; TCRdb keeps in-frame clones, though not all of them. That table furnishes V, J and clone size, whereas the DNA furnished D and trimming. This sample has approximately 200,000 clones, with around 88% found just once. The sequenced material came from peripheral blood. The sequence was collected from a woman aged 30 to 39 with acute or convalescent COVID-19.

CDR3 DNA: TGTGCCATACAGAGAACTTCCCACGAGCAGTACTTC. The encoded protein is CAIQRTSHEQYF. The chain employs TRBV28 and TRBJ2-7; D gene ambiguous. Germline CDR1 is MDHEN and CDR2 is SYDVKM. V was cut by 10 bases and J by 5 bases, with 15 bases left in between. The CDR3 runs to 12 residues.